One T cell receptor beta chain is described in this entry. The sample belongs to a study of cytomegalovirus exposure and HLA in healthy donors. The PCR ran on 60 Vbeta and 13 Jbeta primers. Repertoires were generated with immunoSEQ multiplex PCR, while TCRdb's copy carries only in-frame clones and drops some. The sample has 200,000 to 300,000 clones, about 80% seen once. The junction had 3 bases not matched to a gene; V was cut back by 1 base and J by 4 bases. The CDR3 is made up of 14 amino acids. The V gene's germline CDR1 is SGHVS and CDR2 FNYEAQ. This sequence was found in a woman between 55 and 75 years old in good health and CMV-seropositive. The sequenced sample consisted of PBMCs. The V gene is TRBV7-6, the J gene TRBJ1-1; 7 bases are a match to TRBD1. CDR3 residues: CASSLGQGATEAFF. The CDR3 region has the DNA TGTGCCAGCAGCTTAGGACAGGGAGCCACTGAAGCTTTCTTT.